The rows below give T cell receptor beta chains drawn from one sample of a study of shared clonotypes between healthy human individuals. Produced via immunoSEQ multiplex PCR; TCRdb's table is partial and in-frame only. The sample includes under 2,500,000 clones, around 95% of them seen just once. Material: naive CD4+ T cells sorted from blood. These receptors originate from a man aged 18 to 29 in good health. CDR3s include the opening cysteine and the closing phenylalanine or tryptophan. D genes are given only for firm matches. A row's size may be missing; if present it is once, few, many or a size class.

v_call: TRBV10-3; j_call: TRBJ2-7; d_call: .; clone_size: .; cdr3_nt: TGTGCCATCAGGGGCCGGAGCTCCTACGAGCAGTACTTC; cdr3_aa: CAIRGRSSYEQYF
v_call: TRBV19; j_call: TRBJ2-7; d_call: .; clone_size: .; cdr3_nt: TGTGCCAGCAGCGAAAAAAACTACGAGCAGTACTTC; cdr3_aa: CASSEKNYEQYF
v_call: TRBV5-6; j_call: TRBJ1-2; d_call: .; clone_size: once; cdr3_nt: TGTGCCAGCAGCTTGTCGGTAGGGGTCTATGGCTACACCTTC; cdr3_aa: CASSLSVGVYGYTF
v_call: TRBV4-1; j_call: TRBJ2-3; d_call: TRBD2; clone_size: .; cdr3_nt: TGCGCCAGCAGATTGGCGGGGGGGGCTAGCACAGATACGCAGTATTTT; cdr3_aa: CASRLAGGASTDTQYF
v_call: TRBV5-1; j_call: TRBJ2-7; d_call: .; clone_size: .; cdr3_nt: TGCGCCAGCAGCGGAGGTCCCGGTTGGGCAGACGAGCAGTACTTC; cdr3_aa: CASSGGPGWADEQYF
v_call: TRBV5-4; j_call: TRBJ2-1; d_call: .; clone_size: .; cdr3_nt: TGTGCCTCTACGGGGGCCAGCAATGAGCAGTTCTTC; cdr3_aa: CASTGASNEQFF
v_call: TRBV5-1; j_call: TRBJ2-7; d_call: .; clone_size: .; cdr3_nt: TGCGCCAGCAGCTCGGACTATTCCTACGAGCAGTACTTC; cdr3_aa: CASSSDYSYEQYF
v_call: TRBV11-3; j_call: TRBJ2-3; d_call: .; clone_size: .; cdr3_nt: TGTGCCAGCAGCTTAACCCAGGGTTTGACGCAGTATTTT; cdr3_aa: CASSLTQGLTQYF
v_call: TRBV6-5; j_call: TRBJ1-2; d_call: TRBD1; clone_size: once; cdr3_nt: TGTGCCAGCAGCCACAGGGGGCGTACTAACTATGGCTACACCTTC; cdr3_aa: CASSHRGRTNYGYTF
v_call: TRBV9; j_call: TRBJ1-3; d_call: .; clone_size: few; cdr3_nt: TGTGCCAGCAGCGTAGGACAGGCTGGAAACACCATATATTTT; cdr3_aa: CASSVGQAGNTIYF
v_call: TRBV2; j_call: TRBJ1-5; d_call: .; clone_size: .; cdr3_nt: TGTGCCAGCAGGGGGGAGGGTCGGCAGCCCCAGCATTTT; cdr3_aa: CASRGEGRQPQHF
v_call: TRBV5-4; j_call: TRBJ1-1; d_call: TRBD1; clone_size: .; cdr3_nt: TGTGCCAGCAGCTTCGGGACAGGGGTTGCTGAAGCTTTCTTT; cdr3_aa: CASSFGTGVAEAFF
v_call: TRBV10-1; j_call: TRBJ2-3; d_call: TRBD2; clone_size: .; cdr3_nt: TGCGCCAGCACCACGGGACTAGCGGGGGTGGCAGATACGCAGTATTTT; cdr3_aa: CASTTGLAGVADTQYF
v_call: TRBV7-9; j_call: TRBJ2-7; d_call: .; clone_size: .; cdr3_nt: TGTGCCAGCAGCTTAGCGCAGGTTACCCGAAGAGAGCAGTACTTC; cdr3_aa: CASSLAQVTRREQYF
v_call: TRBV4-2; j_call: TRBJ2-3; d_call: .; clone_size: .; cdr3_nt: TGTGCCAGCAGCCAAGTTTACAGCAGGGGAGGCACAGATACGCAGTATTTT; cdr3_aa: CASSQVYSRGGTDTQYF
v_call: TRBV7-8; j_call: TRBJ1-4; d_call: .; clone_size: .; cdr3_nt: TGTGCCAGCAGCTCGGGTGGCAGGGAGGGTGAAAAACTGTTTTTT; cdr3_aa: CASSSGGREGEKLFF
v_call: TRBV7-2; j_call: TRBJ2-1; d_call: .; clone_size: .; cdr3_nt: TGTGCCAGCAGATGGACCCTTAGCGGATCCTACAATGAGCAGTTCTTC; cdr3_aa: CASRWTLSGSYNEQFF
v_call: TRBV11-2; j_call: TRBJ2-5; d_call: TRBD2; clone_size: .; cdr3_nt: TGTGCCAGCAGCACAGAGAGGAGACTAGCGGGGGGGCAAGAGACCCAGTACTTC; cdr3_aa: CASSTERRLAGGQETQYF
v_call: TRBV27; j_call: TRBJ1-6; d_call: .; clone_size: .; cdr3_nt: TGTGCCAGCAGTTTCTCCGGCAGGGACAATTCACCCCTCCACTTT; cdr3_aa: CASSFSGRDNSPLHF
v_call: TRBV30; j_call: TRBJ1-4; d_call: TRBD1; clone_size: .; cdr3_nt: TGTGCCTGGAGTGCCGGGGCAGGGACAGGGGGGGAAAAACTGTTTTTT; cdr3_aa: CAWSAGAGTGGEKLFF
v_call: TRBV7-2; j_call: TRBJ2-5; d_call: .; clone_size: .; cdr3_nt: TGTGCCAGCAGCTTATTTCAGGGCGGGGCAGAGACCCAGTACTTC; cdr3_aa: CASSLFQGGAETQYF
v_call: TRBV15; j_call: TRBJ1-6; d_call: .; clone_size: .; cdr3_nt: TGTGCCACCAGCACTCAGGGGCCTTCACCCCTCCACTTT; cdr3_aa: CATSTQGPSPLHF
v_call: TRBV28; j_call: TRBJ2-7; d_call: TRBD1; clone_size: .; cdr3_nt: TGTGCCAGCAGTTTATACGGGACAGGGGCCTACGAGCAGTACTTC; cdr3_aa: CASSLYGTGAYEQYF
v_call: TRBV9; j_call: TRBJ1-1; d_call: .; clone_size: .; cdr3_nt: TGTGCCAGCAGCGTAGTGGACAGGAACACTGAAGCTTTCTTT; cdr3_aa: CASSVVDRNTEAFF
v_call: TRBV6-1; j_call: TRBJ1-5; d_call: .; clone_size: .; cdr3_nt: TGTGCCTGTAATCTCGGGGTGTTGGAAAATCAGCCCCAGCATTTT; cdr3_aa: CACNLGVLENQPQHF
v_call: TRBV7-8; j_call: TRBJ2-5; d_call: .; clone_size: .; cdr3_nt: TGTGCCAGCAGCTATCACCTCAGCGGTAAAGGCCCCCAAGAGACCCAGTACTTC; cdr3_aa: CASSYHLSGKGPQETQYF